These 25 T cell receptor beta chains originate from one sample sequenced in a study of early T cells in non-severe SARS-CoV-2 infection. One entry per CDR3 protein results from TCRdb running MiXCR on the 5' RACE reads. Of about 60,000 distinct CDR3 sequences in the sample, around 5.6% are singletons; the top ten hold roughly 7.1%. The material sequenced was whole blood. The receptors were sampled from an adult who was a healthcare worker with PCR-confirmed SARS-CoV-2 infection or an uninfected control (not recorded which).

This clonotype was counted many times. J is TRBJ2-5 and V is TRBV10-3; D is ambiguous. CDR1 ENHRY and CDR2 SYGVKD come from the germline V gene. With 10 bases removed from V and 1 base from J, the gap between germline ends came to 16 bases. The CDR3 consists of 14 residues. The CDR3 sequence is CARESDPPQETQYF. In nucleotides, the CDR3 is TGTGCCAGAGAGAGCGACCCTCCCCAAGAGACCCAGTACTTC.

This clonotype was found many times. CDR3 sequence reads: CAWRGSGPETQYF. In nucleotides, the CDR3 is TGTGCCTGGAGGGGGTCCGGCCCGGAGACCCAGTACTTC. The chain is built from TRBV30 and TRBJ2-5; no definite D call. Trimming removed 3 bases from V and 5 bases from J, with 13 bases in between. The CDR3 sequence is 13 residues long. The germline V gene encodes CDR1 GTSNPN and CDR2 SVGIG (reference sequence).

This clonotype was counted many times. V usage is TRBV10-3 and J usage is TRBJ1-2, with 9 bases that match TRBD1. With V trimmed by 0 bases and J by 6 bases, 5 bases remained unmatched. Germline-derived CDR1 and CDR2 are ENHRY and SYGVKD. This CDR3 is 15 amino acids long. The CDR3 region has the DNA TGTGCCATCAGTGAGTCACGGACAGGGGTAGATGGCTACACCTTC. Its translation is CAISESRTGVDGYTF.

This clonotype was recorded many times. V is TRBV20-1 and J is TRBJ2-2; the match to TRBD2 covers 13 bases. The J segment lost 3 bases and the V segment lost 4 bases, leaving 5 bases of the junction unmatched. The CDR3 length is 16 residues. In germline, CDR1 is DFQATT, CDR2 SNEGSKA (reference sequence). CDR3: CSATRTSGGHTGELFF. In DNA, the CDR3 is TGCAGTGCTACCCGGACTAGCGGGGGTCACACCGGGGAGCTGTTTTTT.

This clonotype was observed a handful of times. In DNA, the CDR3 is TGTGCCTGGAGTGTGAACAGGGTTAGCAATCAGCCCCAGCATTTT. As protein: CAWSVNRVSNQPQHF. This chain links TRBV30 with TRBJ1-5, with D possibly TRBD1 on 6 matching bases. Germline-derived CDR1 and CDR2 are GTSNPN and SVGIG (reference sequence). The CDR3 is 15 residues long. The V end lost 0 bases, the J end lost 0 bases, and 9 bases lay between the germline ends.

The V call is TRBV20-1, the J call TRBJ1-1; weak D call: TRBD1 (5 bases). The germline V and J ends were trimmed by 0 bases and 1 base, with 9 bases remaining between them. The CDR3 sequence is 14 residues long. The germline CDR1 and CDR2 sequences are DFQATT and SNEGSKA (reference sequence). In nucleotides, the CDR3 is TGCAGTGCTAGAGAGGACACGGGGAACACTGAAGCTTTCTTT. Translating gives CSAREDTGNTEAFF.

This chain uses TRBV27 with TRBJ1-2, with D unresolved. The ends were cut back, 5 bases at V and 3 bases at J, with 10 bases in the middle. The CDR3 is 13 residues long. Germline CDR1 is MNHEY and CDR2 is SMNVEV (reference sequence). The CDR3: CASSEQRYYGYTF. In DNA form, the CDR3 reads TGTGCCAGCAGTGAACAGAGATACTATGGCTACACCTTC.

Only a few counts were recorded for this clonotype. Because the CDR3's place on the DNA is in doubt, the DNA is left out and the CDR3 is given as listed by TCRdb. The CDR3 here is CISVPEASRTLSSYNSPLHF. The chain has TRBV7-5 and TRBJ1-6. TRBV7-5 counts as a pseudogene. The CDR3 has 20 amino acids, counting both end residues.

This clonotype was detected ten times or more. The chain carries TRBV20-1 and TRBJ2-1; tentatively, D is TRBD2 (6 bases). This CDR3 spans 17 amino acids. Germline V lookup: CDR1 DFQATT, CDR2 SNEGSKA (reference sequence). V dropped 0 bases and J dropped 0 bases, with 15 bases sitting between them. CDR3 in amino acids: CSARDPVSGSSYNEQFF. DNA of the CDR3: TGCAGTGCTAGAGATCCGGTTAGCGGTAGCTCCTACAATGAGCAGTTCTTC.

This clonotype was recorded a few times. V gene TRBV5-1 combines with J gene TRBJ1-1; maybe TRBD1 (6 bases). Germline V gene sequence: CDR1 SGHRS, CDR2 YFSETQ. Trimming cost V 0 bases and J 5 bases, with 17 bases left between them. The CDR3 totals 16 residues. CDR3 bases: TGCGCCAGCAGCTTGGCTAGGGGGTCGGCGGAAACTGAAGCTTTCTTT. Its protein is CASSLARGSAETEAFF. Full variable domain (rest looked up from reference TRBV5-1 and TRBJ1-1): KAGVTQTPRYLIKTRGQQVTLSCSPISGHRSVSWYQQTPGQGLQFLFEYFSETQRNKGNFPGRFSGRQFSNSRSEMNVSTLELGDSALYLCASSLARGSAETEAFFGQGTRLTVV.

At least ten counts were recorded for this clonotype. This chain uses TRBV11-2 with TRBJ1-1; D not certain. Germline CDR1 reads SGHAT; CDR2 reads FQNNGV. The CDR3 extends over 14 amino acids. Trimming removed 1 base at V and 0 bases at J, with 6 bases between. The CDR3 region is CASSLVRLNTEAFF. CDR3 nucleotide sequence: TGTGCCAGCAGCTTAGTCCGACTGAACACTGAAGCTTTCTTT.

This clonotype was seen a few times. CDR3 loop: CATSDPRRGDNEQFF. CDR3 sequence (DNA): TGTGCCACCAGTGACCCGCGGCGCGGAGACAATGAGCAGTTCTTC. The chain employs TRBV24-1 and TRBJ2-1; D uncertain. CDR1 and CDR2 (germline): KGHDR, SFDVKD. The CDR3 extends over 15 amino acids. Deletions cut 4 bases from V and 5 bases from J, with 14 bases between.

This clonotype was observed many times. V and J are TRBV4-3 and TRBJ1-6; D is uncertain. Per the germline V gene, CDR1 is LGHNA and CDR2 is YSLEER. With 0 bases removed from V and 9 bases from J, the gap between germline ends came to 9 bases. The CDR3 has 14 amino acids. CDR3 protein: CASSQDRASSPLHF. The CDR3 DNA reads TGCGCCAGCAGCCAAGATAGGGCGAGTTCACCCCTCCACTTT.

CDR3 residues: CASNNAGGYEQYF. The CDR3 nucleotides are TGTGCCAGCAACAACGCAGGGGGGTACGAGCAGTACTTC. The chain joins TRBV5-6 to TRBJ2-7, with a weak D call TRBD1 (7 bases). CDR3 length equals 13 residues. V was cut by 6 bases and J by 4 bases, with 14 bases left in between. CDR1 is SGHDT, CDR2 YYEEEE, per germline.

In its sample, this clonotype was seen many times. In DNA form, the CDR3 reads TGTGCCACTAGAAGAGGGATTACCGGGAACACTGAAGCTTTCTTT. Its translation is CATRRGITGNTEAFF. The chain carries TRBV6-1 and TRBJ1-1; D gene ambiguous. This CDR3 is built from 15 residues. Germline assignment: CDR1 MNHNS and CDR2 SASEGT. Trimming shortened V by 10 bases and J by 1 base, and 19 bases separated the two germline ends.

This clonotype occurred many times. The J gene is TRBJ2-5, the V gene TRBV29-1, with 8 positions matching TRBD1. The V and J ends lost 7 bases and 4 bases, in that order; junction bases with no gene match: 8. Germline V gene lookup returns CDR1 SQVTM and CDR2 ANQGSEA. The CDR3 is 13 residues long. The CDR3 reads CSAEGTGGETQYF. Written as DNA, the CDR3 is TGCAGCGCAGAAGGGACAGGCGGAGAGACCCAGTACTTC.

This clonotype was seen ten or more times. The V call is TRBV5-1, the J call TRBJ2-3; D is unresolved. The CDR3 sequence is 15 residues long. With 0 bases removed from V and 5 bases from J, the gap between germline ends came to 13 bases. From germline, CDR1 is SGHRS and CDR2 YFSETQ. Written as DNA, the CDR3 is TGCGCCAGCAGCTTGGATTTCGGGCCCGGAGATACGCAGTATTTT. Protein product: CASSLDFGPGDTQYF.

This clonotype was seen ten or more times. V and J are TRBV12-3 or TRBV12-4 and TRBJ1-3, with 9 nucleotides matching TRBD1. This CDR3 spans 17 amino acids. J lost 0 bases, V lost 5 bases, and 8 bases had no gene match. DNA of the CDR3: TGTGCCAGCAGTACCAACCCGGGACAGGGCTCTGGAAACACCATATATTTT. Its translation: CASSTNPGQGSGNTIYF.

To note about this clonotype: An end of the junction differs from the germline gene, which may be a read error. The rearrangement joins TRBV7-9 to TRBJ2-7; weak D call: TRBD1 (5 bases). Germline V lookup: CDR1 SEHNR, CDR2 FQNEAQ (reference sequence). This CDR3 comprises 13 residues. The DNA for the CDR3 is TGTACCAGCAGCTCATTCGACAGTTACGAGCAGTACTTC. Translated: CTSSSFDSYEQYF. Full variable domain (outside the CDR3, taken from reference TRBV7-9 and TRBJ2-7): DTGVSQNPRHKITKRGQNVTFRCDPISEHNRLYWYRQTLGQGPEFLTYFQNEAQLEKSRLLSDRFSAERPKGSFSTLEIQRTEQGDSAMYLCTSSSFDSYEQYFGPGTRLTVT.

The sample holds many counts of this clonotype. The chain joins TRBV6-1 to TRBJ1-4, with D possibly matching TRBD1 (6 bases). V was pared by 7 bases and J by 8 bases, with 20 bases between. The CDR3 sequence is 15 residues long. Germline CDR1 and CDR2: MNHNS and SASEGT. CDR3 in DNA: TGTGCCAGCACCCGAGGGGGGTTTCGTGGAGAAAAACTGTTTTTT. Translation gives CASTRGGFRGEKLFF.

Ten or more counts support this clonotype. The rearrangement uses TRBV4-1 and TRBJ2-3; D possibly corresponds to TRBD1 (5 bases). Germline lookup yields CDR1 MGHRA and CDR2 YSYEKL. CDR3 length equals 14 residues. V was cut by 0 bases and J by 4 bases, with 8 bases left in between. CDR3 region: CASSQDQGADTQYF. The CDR3 DNA reads TGCGCCAGCAGCCAAGATCAGGGCGCAGATACGCAGTATTTT.

This clonotype has a count of ten or more. J is TRBJ2-3 and V is TRBV9; the D call may be TRBD1 or TRBD2 (5 bases each). The CDR3 length is 17 residues. V was pared by 4 bases and J by 5 bases, with 23 bases between. Germline V gene data show CDR1 as SGDLS and CDR2 as YYNGEE. The CDR3 nucleotides are TGTGCCAGCAGCCTTTCTCCCCTCGGGGCCCTCGGAGATACGCAGTATTTT. The encoded protein is CASSLSPLGALGDTQYF.

This clonotype was observed many times. The chain uses TRBV6-2 or TRBV6-3 and TRBJ1-6, with D unresolved. The germline V and J ends were trimmed by 6 bases and 3 bases, with 12 bases remaining between them. This CDR3 is built from 15 residues. Germline values: CDR1 MNHEY, CDR2 SVGEGT. CDR3: CASRGSGGYNSPLHF. The CDR3 DNA is TGTGCCAGCAGAGGATCTGGCGGCTATAATTCACCCCTCCACTTT.

Many counts were recorded for this clonotype. CDR3 protein: CASSLRSGSSYNEQFF. Written as DNA, the CDR3 is TGTGCCAGCAGCCTCCGAAGCGGGAGCTCCTACAATGAGCAGTTCTTC. The rearrangement uses TRBV7-7 and TRBJ2-1, with TRBD2 matching over 8 bases. This CDR3 spans 16 amino acids. Germline assignment: CDR1 SSHAT and CDR2 FNYEAQ (reference sequence). V gave up 5 bases and J gave up 0 bases; unmatched junction bases: 6. Full variable domain (remainder filled in from reference TRBV7-7 and TRBJ2-1): GAGVSQSPRYKVTKRGQDVTLRCDPISSHATLYWYQQALGQGPEFLTYFNYEAQPDKSGLPSDRFSAERPEGSISTLTIQRTEQRDSAMYRCASSLRSGSSYNEQFFGPGTRLTVL.

This clonotype has a count of ten or more. The chain carries TRBV24-1 and TRBJ2-5, with TRBD2 identical over 10 bases. V gave up 7 bases and J gave up 3 bases; unmatched junction bases: 4. The CDR3 runs to 14 residues. The germline V gene encodes CDR1 KGHDR and CDR2 SFDVKD. CDR3 coding DNA: TGTGCCACCAGGAAAGGACTAGCGGAAGAGACCCAGTACTTC. It is translated as CATRKGLAEETQYF.